This T cell receptor (beta chain) originates from a study of cytomegalovirus exposure and HLA in healthy donors. Study outcomes and limitations: Three of the chains that were CMV-associated were confirmed in vitro to be specific for CMV antigens. Per published reports, the classifier diagnosed cytomegalovirus status with high specificity and sensitivity.

PCR was performed using 60 Vbeta and 13 Jbeta primers. Generated by immunoSEQ multiplex PCR, the TCRdb table keeps only in-frame clones and is missing some. The data hold approximately 72,000 clones, with roughly 86% observed a single time. The germline CDR1 and CDR2 sequences are LNHDA and SQIVND (reference sequence). This CDR3 has 15 amino acids. V was pared by 0 bases and J by 2 bases, with 10 bases between. With regard to this clone: The target antigen is unknown.

The sample was PBMCs. The clonotype originates from a man aged 18 to 29 in good health and CMV-seronegative. This rearrangement joins TRBV19 to TRBJ1-2; D is undetermined. In DNA form, the CDR3 reads TGTGCCAGTAGTATAGAGGCTGCCTTCAACTATGGCTACACCTTC. This gives the protein CASSIEAAFNYGYTF. Looking up the rest from reference TRBV19 and TRBJ1-2 gives the full variable domain: DGGITQSPKYLFRKEGQNVTLSCEQNLNHDAMYWYRQDPGQGLRLIYYSQIVNDFQKGDIAEGYSVSREKKESFPLTVTSAQKNPTAFYLCASSIEAAFNYGYTFGSGTRLTVV.